This record covers a single TCR beta chain. Its antigen is undetermined. Samples were taken several times over chemoradiotherapy. The data are from a study of chemoradiotherapy in HPV16-positive cancers. Study-wide points: Candidate HPV-specific clones and E7-related TCR motifs grew in tumor during treatment.

Germline V lookup: CDR1 SGHRS, CDR2 YFSETQ. There are 16 residues in the CDR3. The V gene lost 0 bases and the J gene lost 2 bases, with 12 bases spanning the gap. Profiling relied on immunoSEQ multiplex PCR, and the TCRdb table lists in-frame clones only, not all of them. The sample contains just under 5,000 clones, around 95% of which appear only once. This TCR was sampled from a human donor with HPV-associated anogenital cancer. The J gene is TRBJ1-3, the V gene TRBV5-1; perhaps TRBD1 as D (5 bases). The source material was tumor tissue, sampled from a patient who underwent chemoradiotherapy. For the CDR3, the DNA is TGCGCCAGCAGCTTGGTCCCAGGGATGACTGGAAACACCATATATTTT. Its translation: CASSLVPGMTGNTIYF.